One and the same sample provided the 10 T cell receptor beta chains below, sequenced in a study of T cells in Graves' hyperthyroidism and ophthalmopathy. The TCR beta CDR3 regions underwent amplification using RNA transcripts as the source. Carried out on the TCR CDR3, a first-round RT-PCR used the HTBI primer set. TCRdb called the multiplex PCR reads again in MiXCR, with one record for every CDR3 protein. The table has approximately 870,000 distinct CDR3 sequences, 35% to 45% seen once; the top ten hold 7.5% to 9.5%. Input material: blood. Source of these receptors: a man between 18 and 29 years old with Graves' hyperthyroidism.

About this clonotype itself: One junction end disagrees with the germline gene, perhaps due to a read error. The chain carries TRBV24-1 and TRBJ2-5; perhaps TRBD1 as D (5 bases). Germline values: CDR1 KGHDR, CDR2 SFDVKD. This CDR3 region has 17 residues. The CDR3 DNA is TGTGCCAGCAGTGATGTGAAGTCCAGGGATTCCGGGGAGACCCAGTACTTC. Translating gives CASSDVKSRDSGETQYF.

In this sample, this clonotype turned up once. At one of its ends the junction is not consistent with the germline gene, which may arise from a read error. This sequence joins TRBV7-9 and TRBJ2-2; unclear D gene. The CDR3 runs to 15 residues. Germline CDR1 SEHNR, CDR2 FQNEAQ (reference sequence). The CDR3 reads CASSLEQTYTGELFF. CDR3 nucleotides: TGTGCTAGCAGCTTAGAACAGACCTACACCGGGGAGCTGTTTTTT.

The gene calls are TRBV4-1 and TRBJ2-5; tentatively, D is TRBD1 or TRBD2 (5 bases each). CDR3 length equals 14 residues. The V end was cut by 8 bases, the J end by 1 base, with 14 bases between. Germline V lookup: CDR1 MGHRA, CDR2 YSYEKL. CDR3 DNA sequence: TGCGCCAGCGCCCTGGGGGTAGGCCAAGAGACCCAGTACTTC. This sequence encodes CASALGVGQETQYF.

This clonotype was detected only a few times. With a much larger clone just one base away, this may be a read error. The chain recombines TRBV10-3 with TRBJ1-5; D gene uncertain. This CDR3 is 12 amino acids long. Germline values: CDR1 ENHRY, CDR2 SYGVKD. In DNA form, the CDR3 reads TGTGCCATCAGTGCGAGCGATCAGTCCCAGCATTTT. This sequence encodes CAISASDQSQHF.

This clonotype was detected many times. The chain recombines TRBV7-9 with TRBJ1-1; D is unclear. Trimming stripped 1 base from V and 6 bases from J, with 9 bases between. CDR3 size: 13 residues. CDR1 SEHNR and CDR2 FQNEAQ come from the germline V gene (reference sequence). The CDR3 region has the DNA TGTGCCAGCAGCTTAGAACCCGGCTCTGAAGCTTTCTTT. Residues: CASSLEPGSEAFF. Full variable domain (outside the CDR3, taken from reference TRBV7-9 and TRBJ1-1): DTGVSQNPRHKITKRGQNVTFRCDPISEHNRLYWYRQTLGQGPEFLTYFQNEAQLEKSRLLSDRFSAERPKGSFSTLEIQRTEQGDSAMYLCASSLEPGSEAFFGQGTRLTVV.

The rearrangement links TRBV29-1 to TRBJ2-5, with TRBD1 matching over 9 bases. Germline V lookup: CDR1 SQVTM, CDR2 ANQGSEA. The CDR3 runs 14 residues. J gave up 9 bases and V 6 bases, and 14 bases lay outside the gene matches. The CDR3: CSVSGDREYQPQYF. CDR3 bases: TGCAGCGTCTCGGGGGACAGGGAGTATCAGCCCCAGTACTTC.

This clonotype was recorded at least ten times. The chain is built from TRBV20-1 and TRBJ2-5; 12 bases are shared with TRBD1. The germline V gene has CDR1 DFQATT and CDR2 SNEGSKA (reference sequence). The ends lost 6 bases at V and 5 bases at J; junction bases unmatched: 4. The CDR3 consists of 13 residues. The CDR3 protein is CSAPGTGGETQYF. In nucleotides, the CDR3 is TGCAGTGCCCCCGGGACAGGGGGCGAGACCCAGTACTTC.

This clonotype was detected ten times or more. This chain links TRBV10-3 with TRBJ2-2; D possibly uses TRBD1 or TRBD2 (5 bases each). This CDR3 has 16 amino acids. V lost 4 bases to trimming and J lost 4 bases, with 16 bases between them. Germline loops: CDR1 ENHRY, CDR2 SYGVKD. The CDR3 DNA is TGTGCCATCAGTGGTTCGCTGAGAGGGGTCACCGGGGAGCTGTTTTTT. This sequence encodes CAISGSLRGVTGELFF.

The chain is built from TRBV29-1 and TRBJ2-5, with unresolved D. Trimming stripped 8 bases from V and 4 bases from J, with 14 bases between. From germline, CDR1 is SQVTM and CDR2 ANQGSEA. CDR3 length: 12 residues. CDR3 in amino acids: CSSAEVGETQYF. The CDR3 DNA reads as TGCAGCAGTGCAGAGGTGGGAGAGACCCAGTACTTC. Variable domain in full (rest from reference TRBV29-1 and TRBJ2-5): SAVISQKPSRDICQRGTSLTIQCQVDSQVTMMFWYRQQPGQSLTLIATANQGSEATYESGFVIDKFPISRPNLTFSTLTVSNMSPEDSSIYLCSSAEVGETQYFGPGTRLLVL.

The rearrangement links TRBV2 to TRBJ2-2; possibly TRBD2 for D (6 bases). Germline V gene sequence: CDR1 SNHLY, CDR2 FYNNEI. Trimming took 5 bases from V and 6 from J, leaving 16 bases between them. The CDR3 has 15 amino acids. The CDR3 nucleotides read TGTGCCAGCAGTAGGGGAGCCGGGGGAGCCGGGGAGCTGTTTTTT. Translation: CASSRGAGGAGELFF. The full variable domain, with the rest looked up from reference TRBV2 and TRBJ2-2, is EPEVTQTPSHQVTQMGQEVILRCVPISNHLYFYWYRQILGQKVEFLVSFYNNEISEKSEIFDDQFSVERPDGSNFTLKIRSTKLEDSAMYFCASSRGAGGAGELFFGEGSRLTVL.